This T cell receptor (beta chain) was found in a study of breast tumors, draining lymph nodes, adjacent tissues. Whole-study findings and limits: Compared with lymph nodes, tumors were less diverse; compared with nontumor tissue, more. Luminal-like breast cancer showed significantly higher tumor–nontumor repertoire similarity than basal-like.

CDR3 size: 13 residues. Deletions cut 4 bases from V and 7 bases from J, with 13 bases between. CDR1 SGHAT and CDR2 FQNNGV come from the germline V gene. Samples came from axillary lymph nodes draining the breast cancer. TCRdb processed the multiplex PCR reads anew with MiXCR; each CDR3 protein has one entry. Of roughly 130,000 distinct CDR3 sequences listed, roughly 21% are singletons. This clonotype was detected many times. The target antigen is unknown. The TCR comes from a female donor with breast cancer. Some clones in this sample may be carry-over from other donors' samples. The rearrangement uses TRBV11-2 and TRBJ1-2; unclear D gene. The sequencing input was axillary lymph node tissue. CDR3 loop: CASSSDGRSGYTF. The CDR3 DNA is TGTGCCAGCAGCTCGGACGGACGGAGTGGCTACACCTTC.